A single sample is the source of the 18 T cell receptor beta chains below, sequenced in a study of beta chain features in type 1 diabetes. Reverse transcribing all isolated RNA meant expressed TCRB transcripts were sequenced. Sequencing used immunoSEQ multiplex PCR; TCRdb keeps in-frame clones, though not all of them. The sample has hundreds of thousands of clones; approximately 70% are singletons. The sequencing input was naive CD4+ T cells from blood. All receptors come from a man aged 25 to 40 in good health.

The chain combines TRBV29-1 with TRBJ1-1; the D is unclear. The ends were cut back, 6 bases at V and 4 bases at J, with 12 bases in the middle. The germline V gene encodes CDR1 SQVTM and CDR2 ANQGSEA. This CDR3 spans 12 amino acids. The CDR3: CSVNREGTEAFF. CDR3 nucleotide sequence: TGCAGCGTCAATAGGGAGGGCACTGAAGCTTTCTTT.

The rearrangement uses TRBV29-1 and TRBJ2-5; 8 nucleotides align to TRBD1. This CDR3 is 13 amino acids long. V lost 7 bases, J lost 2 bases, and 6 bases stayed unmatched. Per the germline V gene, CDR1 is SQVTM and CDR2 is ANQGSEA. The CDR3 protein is CSARDRTQETQYF. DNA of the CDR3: TGCAGCGCCAGGGACAGGACTCAAGAGACCCAGTACTTC. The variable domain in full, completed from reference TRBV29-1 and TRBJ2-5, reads SAVISQKPSRDICQRGTSLTIQCQVDSQVTMMFWYRQQPGQSLTLIATANQGSEATYESGFVIDKFPISRPNLTFSTLTVSNMSPEDSSIYLCSARDRTQETQYFGPGTRLLVL.

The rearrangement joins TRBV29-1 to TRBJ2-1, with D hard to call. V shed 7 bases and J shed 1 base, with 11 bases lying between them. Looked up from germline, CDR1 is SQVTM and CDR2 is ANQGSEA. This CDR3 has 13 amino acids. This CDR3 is CSAERLSYNEQFF. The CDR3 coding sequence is TGCAGCGCCGAACGACTTTCCTACAATGAGCAGTTCTTC.

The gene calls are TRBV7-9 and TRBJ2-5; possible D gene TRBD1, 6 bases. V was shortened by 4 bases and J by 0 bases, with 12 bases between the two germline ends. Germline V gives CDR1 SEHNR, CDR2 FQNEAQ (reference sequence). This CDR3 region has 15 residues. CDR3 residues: CASSSDRSYQETQYF. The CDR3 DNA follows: TGTGCCAGCAGCTCCGACAGGTCGTACCAAGAGACCCAGTACTTC.

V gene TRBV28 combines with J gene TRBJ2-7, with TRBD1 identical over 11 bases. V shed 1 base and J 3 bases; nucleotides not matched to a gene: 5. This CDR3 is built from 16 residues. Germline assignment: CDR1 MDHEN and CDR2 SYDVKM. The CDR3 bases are TGTGCCAGCAGTTTATCGGGACAGGGGGAACACTACGAGCAGTACTTC. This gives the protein CASSLSGQGEHYEQYF.

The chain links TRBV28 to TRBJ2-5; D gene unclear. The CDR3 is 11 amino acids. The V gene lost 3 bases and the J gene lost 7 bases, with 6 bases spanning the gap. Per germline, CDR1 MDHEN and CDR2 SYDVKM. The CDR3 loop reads CASSFKGTQYF. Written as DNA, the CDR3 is TGTGCCAGCAGTTTTAAGGGGACCCAGTACTTC.

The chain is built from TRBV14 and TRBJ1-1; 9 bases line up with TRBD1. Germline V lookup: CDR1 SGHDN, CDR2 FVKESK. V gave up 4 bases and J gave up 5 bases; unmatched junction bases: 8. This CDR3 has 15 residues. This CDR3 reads CASSPGQGMLTEAFF. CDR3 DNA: TGTGCCAGCAGCCCGGGACAGGGTATGTTGACTGAAGCTTTCTTT.

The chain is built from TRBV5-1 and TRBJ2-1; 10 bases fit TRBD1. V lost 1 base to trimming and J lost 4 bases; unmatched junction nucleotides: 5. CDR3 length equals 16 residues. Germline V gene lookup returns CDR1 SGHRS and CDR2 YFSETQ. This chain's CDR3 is CASSLPRDRGYNEQFF. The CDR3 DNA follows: TGCGCCAGCAGCTTGCCCCGGGACAGGGGTTACAATGAGCAGTTCTTC.

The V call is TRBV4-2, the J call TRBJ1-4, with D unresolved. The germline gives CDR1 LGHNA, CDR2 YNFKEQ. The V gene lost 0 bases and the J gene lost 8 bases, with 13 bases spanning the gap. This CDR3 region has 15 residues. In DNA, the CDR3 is TGTGCCAGCAGCCAAGATCATCGAGGTGGAGAAAAACTGTTTTTT. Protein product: CASSQDHRGGEKLFF.

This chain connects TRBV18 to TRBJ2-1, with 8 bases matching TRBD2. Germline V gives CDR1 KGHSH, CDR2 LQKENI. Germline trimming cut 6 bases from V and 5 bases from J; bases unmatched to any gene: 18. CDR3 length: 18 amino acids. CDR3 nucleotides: TGTGCCAGCTCTCCCCTTTTGGCAGGAGCGGGAGAGAACAATGAGCAGTTCTTC. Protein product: CASSPLLAGAGENNEQFF.

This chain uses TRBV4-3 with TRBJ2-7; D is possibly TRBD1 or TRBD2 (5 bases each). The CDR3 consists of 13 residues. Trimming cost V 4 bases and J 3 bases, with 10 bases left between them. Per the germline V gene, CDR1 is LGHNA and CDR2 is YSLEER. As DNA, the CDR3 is TGCGCCAGCAGCCGGGACCGAAGCTACGAGCAGTACTTC. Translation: CASSRDRSYEQYF.

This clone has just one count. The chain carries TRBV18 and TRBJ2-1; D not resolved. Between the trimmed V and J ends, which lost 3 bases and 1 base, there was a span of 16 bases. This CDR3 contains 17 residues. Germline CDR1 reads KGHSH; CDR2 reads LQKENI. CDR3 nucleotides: TGTGCCAGCTCACCCAGACTTCTACCTAGTTCCTACAATGAGCAGTTCTTC. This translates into CASSPRLLPSSYNEQFF. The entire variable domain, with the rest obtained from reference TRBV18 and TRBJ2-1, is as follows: NAGVMQNPRHLVRRRGQEARLRCSPMKGHSHVYWYRQLPEEGLKFMVYLQKENIIDESGMPKERFSAEFPKEGPSILRIQQVVRGDSAAYFCASSPRLLPSSYNEQFFGPGTRLTVL.

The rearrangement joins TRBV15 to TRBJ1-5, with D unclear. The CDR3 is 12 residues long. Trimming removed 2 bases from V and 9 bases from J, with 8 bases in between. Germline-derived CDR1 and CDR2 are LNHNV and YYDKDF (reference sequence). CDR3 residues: CATSRLGRPQHF. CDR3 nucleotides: TGTGCCACCAGCAGACTTGGAAGGCCCCAGCATTTT.

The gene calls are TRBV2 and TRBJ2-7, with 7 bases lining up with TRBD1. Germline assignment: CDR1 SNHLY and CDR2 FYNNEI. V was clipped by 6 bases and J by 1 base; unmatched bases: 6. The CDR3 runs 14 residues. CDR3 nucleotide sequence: TGTGCCAGCAGGTATGACAGGGAATCCTACGAGCAGTACTTC. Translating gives CASRYDRESYEQYF. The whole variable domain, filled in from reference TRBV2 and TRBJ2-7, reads EPEVTQTPSHQVTQMGQEVILRCVPISNHLYFYWYRQILGQKVEFLVSFYNNEISEKSEIFDDQFSVERPDGSNFTLKIRSTKLEDSAMYFCASRYDRESYEQYFGPGTRLTVT.

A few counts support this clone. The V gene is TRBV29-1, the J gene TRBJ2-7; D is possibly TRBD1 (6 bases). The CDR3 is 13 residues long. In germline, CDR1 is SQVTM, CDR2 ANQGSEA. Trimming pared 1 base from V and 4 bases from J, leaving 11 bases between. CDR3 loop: CSVEVQGPYEQYF. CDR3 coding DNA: TGCAGCGTTGAAGTGCAGGGGCCGTACGAGCAGTACTTC.

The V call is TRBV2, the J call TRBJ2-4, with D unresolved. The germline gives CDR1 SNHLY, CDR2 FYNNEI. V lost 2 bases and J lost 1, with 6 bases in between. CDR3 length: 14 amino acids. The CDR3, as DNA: TGTGCCAGCAGTGAAATCGGCGCCAAAAACATTCAGTACTTC. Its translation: CASSEIGAKNIQYF.

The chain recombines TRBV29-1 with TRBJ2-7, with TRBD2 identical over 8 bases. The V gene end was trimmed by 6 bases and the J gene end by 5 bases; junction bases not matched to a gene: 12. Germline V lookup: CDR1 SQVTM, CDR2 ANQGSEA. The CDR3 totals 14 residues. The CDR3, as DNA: TGCAGCGTCGGGGGGGGACCCGGCGTCCACGAGCAGTACTTC. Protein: CSVGGGPGVHEQYF.

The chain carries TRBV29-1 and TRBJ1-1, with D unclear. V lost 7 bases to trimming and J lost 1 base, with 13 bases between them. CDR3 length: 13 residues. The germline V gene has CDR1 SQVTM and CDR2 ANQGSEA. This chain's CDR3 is CSASEHTNTEAFF. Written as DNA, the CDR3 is TGCAGCGCTTCGGAACACACGAACACTGAAGCTTTCTTT.